Listed below are T cell receptor beta chains from one sample, sequenced in a study of a mutant IDH1 vaccine in newly diagnosed glioma. These receptors lack a known antigen. Profiled with immunoSEQ multiplex PCR; TCRdb holds only in-frame clones, not every one. The table records 50,000 to 60,000 clones, roughly 78% of them present only once. The sample in question was PBMCs, obtained from a glioma patient whose treatment included an IDH1 peptide vaccine. All receptors come from a man in his fifties with glioma. The CDR3 runs from the conserved cysteine through the conserved F or W. A D gene is named only where the DNA matches it firmly. The listing skips clone size in some rows; elsewhere it reads once, few, many or a size class.

v_call: TRBV4-1; d_call: TRBD2; clone_size: .; cdr3_aa: CASSETSGLVQETQYF
v_call: TRBV19; d_call: .; clone_size: .; cdr3_aa: CASSISYRNTQYF
v_call: TRBV7-3; d_call: .; clone_size: .; cdr3_aa: CASSFASGFQETQYF
v_call: TRBV12-5; d_call: .; clone_size: .; cdr3_aa: CASGSRDYTEAFF
v_call: TRBV5-1; d_call: .; clone_size: .; cdr3_aa: CASSLEGGSGANVLTF
v_call: TRBV5-8; d_call: .; clone_size: .; cdr3_aa: CASSLSRVEQFF
v_call: TRBV25-1; d_call: .; clone_size: .; cdr3_aa: CASGNSNQPQHF
v_call: TRBV18; d_call: .; clone_size: .; cdr3_aa: CASSLDRAPSEQYF
v_call: TRBV6-5; d_call: .; clone_size: once; cdr3_aa: CASSLTIGTDTQYF
v_call: TRBV6-5; d_call: .; clone_size: .; cdr3_aa: CASSSLTQETQYF
v_call: TRBV28; d_call: .; clone_size: few; cdr3_aa: CASSLRPRTEAFF
v_call: TRBV6-5; d_call: TRBD2; clone_size: .; cdr3_aa: CASSPGLAAYEQYF
v_call: TRBV14; d_call: .; clone_size: .; cdr3_aa: CASSPPGADQETQYF
v_call: TRBV7-8; d_call: TRBD2; clone_size: .; cdr3_aa: CASSLRTSGGAVDTQYF
v_call: TRBV6-5; d_call: .; clone_size: .; cdr3_aa: CASRPGGLDGEKLFF
v_call: TRBV10-2; d_call: .; clone_size: .; cdr3_aa: CASSPKGRQETQYF
v_call: TRBV4-2; d_call: .; clone_size: .; cdr3_aa: CASSPRREGRSNQPQHF
v_call: TRBV4-1; d_call: TRBD2; clone_size: .; cdr3_aa: CASSQEGGGAVETQYF
v_call: TRBV27; d_call: .; clone_size: .; cdr3_aa: CASGPPAYEQYF
v_call: TRBV2; d_call: TRBD2; clone_size: .; cdr3_aa: CASSRKGSGGTDTQYF
v_call: TRBV7-2; d_call: .; clone_size: .; cdr3_aa: CASSSRDPTKGYTF
v_call: TRBV7-2; d_call: TRBD2; clone_size: once; cdr3_aa: CASSVDSGGGGRKFF
v_call: TRBV5-1; d_call: TRBD1; clone_size: few; cdr3_aa: CASGRTGRAETQYF
v_call: TRBV25-1; d_call: .; clone_size: .; cdr3_aa: CASKAGFGSPQHF
v_call: TRBV7-3; d_call: .; clone_size: .; cdr3_aa: CASSLTPGGSYGYTF
v_call: TRBV29-1; d_call: .; clone_size: .; cdr3_aa: CSVGRAINEKLFF
v_call: TRBV2; d_call: .; clone_size: .; cdr3_aa: CASRPGDEQYF
v_call: TRBV4-1; d_call: TRBD1; clone_size: .; cdr3_aa: CASSQGQGNTEAFF
v_call: TRBV5-1; d_call: .; clone_size: .; cdr3_aa: CASSLGGHEQFF
v_call: TRBV19; d_call: .; clone_size: once; cdr3_aa: CASSIPRSQETQYF
v_call: TRBV2; d_call: TRBD2; clone_size: .; cdr3_aa: CASSGLAGAQETQYF
v_call: TRBV4-2; d_call: .; clone_size: .; cdr3_aa: CASSQGDPMNTEAFF
v_call: TRBV7-9; d_call: TRBD1; clone_size: .; cdr3_aa: CASSLMAGGETQYF
v_call: TRBV5-4; d_call: TRBD2; clone_size: .; cdr3_aa: CASSFRTSSPYEQYF
v_call: TRBV5-1; d_call: TRBD1; clone_size: .; cdr3_aa: CASSRDSYEQYF
v_call: TRBV4-2; d_call: TRBD1; clone_size: .; cdr3_aa: CASSQVTGGNGELFF
v_call: TRBV7-9; d_call: .; clone_size: .; cdr3_aa: CASSLGGGDTEAFF
v_call: TRBV15; d_call: .; clone_size: .; cdr3_aa: CATSSERGLLVYEQYF
v_call: TRBV30; d_call: .; clone_size: .; cdr3_aa: CARGSNEDEKLFF
v_call: TRBV5-1; d_call: .; clone_size: .; cdr3_aa: CASFLAESSYNEQFF
v_call: TRBV7-2; d_call: .; clone_size: .; cdr3_aa: CASSLWGGRQDEKLFF
v_call: TRBV19; d_call: TRBD2; clone_size: once; cdr3_aa: CASSMASGDDEQFF
v_call: TRBV10-3; d_call: .; clone_size: .; cdr3_aa: CAISEGSSYNEQFF
v_call: TRBV11-3; d_call: .; clone_size: few; cdr3_aa: CASSLAGGSYEKLFF
v_call: TRBV30; d_call: .; clone_size: .; cdr3_aa: CACNGAGAADTQYF
v_call: TRBV13; d_call: .; clone_size: .; cdr3_aa: CASSRDGSSGNTIYF
v_call: TRBV28; d_call: TRBD1; clone_size: .; cdr3_aa: CASSLSGQPFAFF
v_call: TRBV15; d_call: .; clone_size: .; cdr3_aa: CATSRDTHEQYF
v_call: TRBV9; d_call: .; clone_size: few; cdr3_aa: CASSGWSDMNTEAFF
v_call: TRBV9; d_call: TRBD1; clone_size: .; cdr3_aa: CASSAGQDISEQYF
v_call: TRBV5-1; d_call: TRBD1; clone_size: .; cdr3_aa: CASSPGQGANMNTEAFF
v_call: TRBV14; d_call: TRBD1; clone_size: .; cdr3_aa: CASSQDSGGTIYF
v_call: TRBV5-1; d_call: TRBD2; clone_size: .; cdr3_aa: CASSRPLAGGLNEQFF
v_call: TRBV28; d_call: .; clone_size: .; cdr3_aa: CASSFSPEEEKLFF
v_call: TRBV29-1; d_call: .; clone_size: .; cdr3_aa: CSALDRTNTGELFF